A selection of T cell receptor beta chains follows, all from one sample in a study of CD8+ T cells in alopecia areata. Assay used: immunoSEQ multiplex PCR; TCRdb lists only in-frame clones, some missing. The sample has a few hundred thousand clones, roughly two fifths seen once. The specimen was CD4+ T cells sorted from blood, collected at approximately week 36, from a patient treated with tofacitinib. The receptor source for this set is a human donor with alopecia areata. The CDR3 runs from the conserved cysteine through the conserved F or W. The order of the fields is J gene, V gene, D gene, clone size, CDR3 DNA, CDR3 protein. D genes are given only for firm matches. Rows give clone size only sometimes, using once, few, many, or a class for an expanded clone.

TRBJ1-2 TRBV25-1 - few TGTGCCAGCAGTGATTGGGGTAATGGCTACACCTTC CASSDWGNGYTF
TRBJ1-2 TRBV30 - - TGTGCCTGGGGGGGATATAACTATGGCTACACCTTC CAWGGYNYGYTF
TRBJ1-2 TRBV4-1 - - TGCGCCAGCAGCCAATGGTCGGGGTTTGACTATGGCTACACCTTC CASSQWSGFDYGYTF
TRBJ2-1 TRBV5-1 - - TGCGCCAGCGCGGACATAAAGGGTCACAATGAGCAGTTCTTC CASADIKGHNEQFF
TRBJ2-5 TRBV14 - - TGTGCCAGCAGCCAAGCGGCCCTAGCTCTACAGTACTTC CASSQAALALQYF
TRBJ1-1 TRBV5-1 - few TGCGCCAGCAGCTTGGACAGGTTGACTGAAGCTTTCTTT CASSLDRLTEAFF
TRBJ2-7 TRBV1 - - TGCACCAGCAGCCAGGGGGCTGCGGACAGCGCACTTTACGAGCAGTACTTC CTSSQGAADSALYEQYF
TRBJ2-5 TRBV2 - - TGTGCCAGCAGCAACGACAAGGAGGGATGGACCCAGTACTTC CASSNDKEGWTQYF
TRBJ2-5 TRBV9 - few TGTGCCAGCAGCGTCGTAGGAAGCAGACAAGAGACCCAGTACTTC CASSVVGSRQETQYF
TRBJ2-7 TRBV6-6 TRBD2 - TGTGCCAGCAGCCGACTAGCGGTCGAGCAGTACTTC CASSRLAVEQYF
TRBJ2-3 TRBV29-1 - - TGCAGCGTTGGCCACAGGCTTACAGATACGCAGTATTTT CSVGHRLTDTQYF
TRBJ2-5 TRBV7-2 - few TGTGCCAGCAGCCGAGGAGGGGCCCAAGAGACCCAGTACTTC CASSRGGAQETQYF
TRBJ2-5 TRBV30 - - TGTGCCTGGAGTGGTAAAGAGACCCAGTACTTC CAWSGKETQYF
TRBJ1-5 TRBV30 TRBD1 - TGTGCCTGGAGTGGCGGACAGGTTAGCAATCAGCCCCAGCATTTT CAWSGGQVSNQPQHF
TRBJ2-7 TRBV2 - - TGTGCCAGCAGGTTGACCTACGAGCAGTACTTC CASRLTYEQYF
TRBJ2-3 TRBV18 TRBD1 - TGTGCCAGCTCTCCGGACAGGGCGAGGGGAGATACGCAGTATTTT CASSPDRARGDTQYF
TRBJ2-1 TRBV5-1 TRBD2 few TGCGCCAGCAGCTACGGGACTAGCGGTTTCAATGAGCAGTTCTTC CASSYGTSGFNEQFF
TRBJ2-3 TRBV2 - few TGTGCCAGCGAGAAAGCGGCACTCACAGATACGCAGTATTTT CASEKAALTDTQYF
TRBJ2-1 TRBV30 TRBD2 - TGTGCCTGGAGTGTACCGGGCGGGAGTAATGAGCAGTTCTTC CAWSVPGGSNEQFF
TRBJ1-2 TRBV29-1 - - TGCAGCACGACAGAAGCAAGGGGCTACACCTTC CSTTEARGYTF
TRBJ1-1 TRBV19 TRBD1 few TGTGCCAGTAGGCATCCGGGACAGGGGGAAACGGCTTTCTTT CASRHPGQGETAFF
TRBJ2-3 TRBV13 TRBD1 - TGTGCCAGCAGAAACGACAGGGGTCCTCCAGATACGCAGTATTTT CASRNDRGPPDTQYF
TRBJ2-3 TRBV11-2 - - TGTGCCAGCAGCCCCCGATTTTCGTCGCGGGATAAGTTAGATACGCAGTATTTT CASSPRFSSRDKLDTQYF
TRBJ1-2 TRBV6-5 - - TGTGCCAGCAGCCCTCTGGGGGTAGCTGGCTACACCTTC CASSPLGVAGYTF
TRBJ1-2 TRBV7-8 TRBD1 - TGTGCCAGCAGCGCGTCGACAGGGAACTATGGCTACACCTTC CASSASTGNYGYTF
TRBJ2-1 TRBV5-1 - - TGCGCCAGCAGCTTTGGACAGCTACGGAATGAGCAGTTCTTC CASSFGQLRNEQFF
TRBJ2-2 TRBV5-4 - few TGTGCCAGCAGCTTCCGTGAGGGGACCAGGGCCACCGGGGAGCTGTTTTTT CASSFREGTRATGELFF
TRBJ2-7 TRBV27 - few TGTGCCCGACTGACAGTCGGGGTCGGCGAGCAGTACTTC CARLTVGVGEQYF
TRBJ1-2 TRBV30 TRBD1 few TGTGCCGCTCCGGGACAGGGAACCTATGGCTACACCTTC CAAPGQGTYGYTF
TRBJ1-2 TRBV6-5 - - TGTGCCAGCAGTCCCCCGGCGGCACGCTATGGCTACACCTTC CASSPPAARYGYTF
TRBJ2-1 TRBV18 TRBD2 many TGTGCCAGCTCACCGATAGGGACTAGCGGGAGCAATGAGCAGTTCTTC CASSPIGTSGSNEQFF
TRBJ2-5 TRBV28 TRBD2 - TGTGCCAGCAGTCTCGGGACTAGCGGGAGCCCCTTCCAAGAGACCCAGTACTTC CASSLGTSGSPFQETQYF
TRBJ1-1 TRBV30 - - TGTGCCTGGAGTGATGGAGCAGGGGTGAACACTGAAGCTTTCTTT CAWSDGAGVNTEAFF
TRBJ2-1 TRBV5-6 TRBD2 - TGTGCCAGCAGCTTGGGACTAGCGGGAGTTAATGAGCAGTTCTTC CASSLGLAGVNEQFF
TRBJ2-7 TRBV27 TRBD1 - TGTGCCACCGGACAGGCTGGCTCCTACGAGCAGTACTTC CATGQAGSYEQYF
TRBJ1-4 TRBV7-9 - few TGTGCCAGCAGCTTTCAAGGCCCGATGGGAAAACTGTTTTTT CASSFQGPMGKLFF